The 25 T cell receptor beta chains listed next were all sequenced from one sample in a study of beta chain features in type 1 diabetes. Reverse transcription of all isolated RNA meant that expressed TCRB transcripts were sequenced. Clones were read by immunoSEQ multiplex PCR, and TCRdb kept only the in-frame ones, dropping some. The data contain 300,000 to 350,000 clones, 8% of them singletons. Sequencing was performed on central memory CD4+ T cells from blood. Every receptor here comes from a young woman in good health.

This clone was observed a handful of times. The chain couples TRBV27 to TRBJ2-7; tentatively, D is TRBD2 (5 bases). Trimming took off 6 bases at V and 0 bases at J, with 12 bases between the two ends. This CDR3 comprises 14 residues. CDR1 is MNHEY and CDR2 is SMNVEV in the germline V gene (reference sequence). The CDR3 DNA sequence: TGTGCCAGCAGCCGTCTGGGGAGCTCCTACGAGCAGTACTTC. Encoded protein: CASSRLGSSYEQYF.

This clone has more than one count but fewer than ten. CDR3 sequence (DNA): TGTGCCAGCGGGATTGCGAGCTCTGGGGCCAACGTCCTGACTTTC. Protein product: CASGIASSGANVLTF. J is TRBJ2-6 and V is TRBV28; no reliable D call. The CDR3 extends over 15 amino acids. Between the trimmed V and J ends, which lost 8 bases and 0 bases, there was a span of 11 bases. Germline V gene sequence: CDR1 MDHEN, CDR2 SYDVKM.

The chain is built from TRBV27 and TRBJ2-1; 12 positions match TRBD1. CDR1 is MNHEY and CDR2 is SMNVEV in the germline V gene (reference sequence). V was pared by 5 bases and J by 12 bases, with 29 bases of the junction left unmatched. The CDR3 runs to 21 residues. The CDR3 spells CASSLGMSGQGAWGYLRGQFF. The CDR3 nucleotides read TGTGCCAGCAGTCTAGGGATGTCGGGACAGGGGGCGTGGGGCTATCTCAGGGGGCAGTTCTTC.

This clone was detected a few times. The CDR3: CAISHEGSTDTQYF. In DNA form, the CDR3 reads TGTGCCATCAGCCACGAAGGAAGCACAGATACGCAGTATTTT. The gene calls are TRBV10-3 and TRBJ2-3; no clear D. In germline, CDR1 is ENHRY, CDR2 SYGVKD. CDR3 size: 14 residues. The V end was cut by 6 bases, the J end by 0 bases, with 10 bases between.

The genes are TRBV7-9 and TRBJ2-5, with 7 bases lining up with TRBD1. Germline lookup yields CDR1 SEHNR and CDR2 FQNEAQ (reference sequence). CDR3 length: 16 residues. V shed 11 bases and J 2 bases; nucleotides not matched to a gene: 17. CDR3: CAVQGGRVSSQETQYF. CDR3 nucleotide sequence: TGTGCCGTCCAAGGGGGCAGGGTCTCCTCACAAGAGACCCAGTACTTC.

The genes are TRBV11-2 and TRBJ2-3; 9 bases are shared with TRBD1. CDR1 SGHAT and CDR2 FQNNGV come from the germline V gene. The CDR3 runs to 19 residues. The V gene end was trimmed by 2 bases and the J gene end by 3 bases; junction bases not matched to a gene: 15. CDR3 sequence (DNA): TGTGCCAGCAGCTTAAAATATTCGGGACAGGGCGGAAGGACAGATACGCAGTATTTT. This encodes CASSLKYSGQGGRTDTQYF. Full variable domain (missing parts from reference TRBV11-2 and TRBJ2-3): EAGVAQSPRYKIIEKRQSVAFWCNPISGHATLYWYQQILGQGPKLLIQFQNNGVVDDSQLPKDRFSAERLKGVDSTLKIQPAKLEDSAVYLCASSLKYSGQGGRTDTQYFGPGTRLTVL.

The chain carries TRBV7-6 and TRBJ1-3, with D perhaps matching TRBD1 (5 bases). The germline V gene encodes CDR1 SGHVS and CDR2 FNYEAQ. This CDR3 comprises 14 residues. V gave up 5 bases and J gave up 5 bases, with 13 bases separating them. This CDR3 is CASSLSAGRNTIYF. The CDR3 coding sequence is TGTGCCAGCAGCCTATCGGCAGGGAGAAACACCATATATTTT. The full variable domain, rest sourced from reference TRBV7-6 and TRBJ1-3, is GAGVSQSPRYKVTKRGQDVALRCDPISGHVSLYWYRQALGQGPEFLTYFNYEAQQDKSGLPNDRFSAERPEGSISTLTIQRTEQRDSAMYRCASSLSAGRNTIYFGEGSWLTVV.

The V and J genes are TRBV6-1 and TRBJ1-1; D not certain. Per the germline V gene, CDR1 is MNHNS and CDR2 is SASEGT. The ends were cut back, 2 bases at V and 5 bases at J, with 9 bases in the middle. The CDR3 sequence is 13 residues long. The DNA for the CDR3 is TGTGCCAGCAGTGAATGGGGTATGACTGAAGCTTTCTTT. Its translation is CASSEWGMTEAFF.

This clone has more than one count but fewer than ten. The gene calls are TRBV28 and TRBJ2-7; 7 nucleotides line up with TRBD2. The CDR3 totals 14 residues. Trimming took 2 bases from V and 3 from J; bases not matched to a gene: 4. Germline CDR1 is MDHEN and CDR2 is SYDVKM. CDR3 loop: CASSLGGEVYEQYF. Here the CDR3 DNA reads TGTGCCAGCAGTTTAGGGGGGGAGGTCTACGAGCAGTACTTC.

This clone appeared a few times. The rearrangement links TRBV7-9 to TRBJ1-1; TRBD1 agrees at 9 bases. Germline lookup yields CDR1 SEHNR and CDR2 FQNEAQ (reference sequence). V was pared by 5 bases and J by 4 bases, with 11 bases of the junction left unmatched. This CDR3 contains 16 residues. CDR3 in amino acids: CASSTRPGTGSTEAFF. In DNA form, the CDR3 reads TGTGCCAGCAGCACCCGTCCCGGGACAGGGAGCACTGAAGCTTTCTTT.

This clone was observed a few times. The CDR3 spells CASSPLPGESDTQYF. CDR3 coding DNA: TGTGCCAGCTCACCTCTCCCAGGGGAGTCGGATACGCAGTATTTT. The gene calls are TRBV18 and TRBJ2-3; a possible D gene is TRBD1 (6 bases). V lost 3 bases, J lost 6 bases, and 16 bases lay in between. From germline, CDR1 is KGHSH and CDR2 LQKENI. The length of the CDR3 is 15 residues.

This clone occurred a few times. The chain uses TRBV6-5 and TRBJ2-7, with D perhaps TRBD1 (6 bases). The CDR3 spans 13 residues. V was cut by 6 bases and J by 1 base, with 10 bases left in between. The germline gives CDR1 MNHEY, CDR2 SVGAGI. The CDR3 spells CASRGTHSYEQYF. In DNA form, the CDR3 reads TGTGCCAGCAGAGGGACACATTCCTACGAGCAGTACTTC.

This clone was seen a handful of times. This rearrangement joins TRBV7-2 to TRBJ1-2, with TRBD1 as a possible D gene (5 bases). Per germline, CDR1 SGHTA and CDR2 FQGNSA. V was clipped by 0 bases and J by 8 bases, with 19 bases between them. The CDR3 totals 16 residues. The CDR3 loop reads CASSLATALGGGGYTF. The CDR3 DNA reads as TGTGCCAGCAGCTTAGCAACAGCCCTGGGGGGAGGAGGCTACACCTTC.

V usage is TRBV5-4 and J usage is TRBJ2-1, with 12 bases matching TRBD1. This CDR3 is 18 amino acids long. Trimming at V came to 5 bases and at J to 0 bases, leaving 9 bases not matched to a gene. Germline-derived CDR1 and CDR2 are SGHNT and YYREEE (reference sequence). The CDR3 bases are TGTGCCAGCAGGACCGGGACAGGGGGCCCGGGCTCCTACAATGAGCAGTTCTTC. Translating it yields CASRTGTGGPGSYNEQFF.

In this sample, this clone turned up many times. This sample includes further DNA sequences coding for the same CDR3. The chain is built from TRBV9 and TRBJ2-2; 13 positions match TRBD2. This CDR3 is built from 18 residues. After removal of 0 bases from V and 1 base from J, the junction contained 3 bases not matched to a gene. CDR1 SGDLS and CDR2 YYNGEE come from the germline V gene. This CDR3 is CASSVGLAGGRNTGELFF. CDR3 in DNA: TGTGCCAGCAGCGTAGGACTAGCGGGAGGAAGGAACACCGGGGAGCTGTTTTTT.

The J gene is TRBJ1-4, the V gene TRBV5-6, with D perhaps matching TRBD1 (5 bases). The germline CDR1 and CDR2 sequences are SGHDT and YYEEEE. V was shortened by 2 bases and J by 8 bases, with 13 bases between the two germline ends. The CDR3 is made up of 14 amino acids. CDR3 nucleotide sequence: TGTGCCAGCAGCTTAGCCAGGGTCGGGGAAAAACTGTTTTTT. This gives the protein CASSLARVGEKLFF.

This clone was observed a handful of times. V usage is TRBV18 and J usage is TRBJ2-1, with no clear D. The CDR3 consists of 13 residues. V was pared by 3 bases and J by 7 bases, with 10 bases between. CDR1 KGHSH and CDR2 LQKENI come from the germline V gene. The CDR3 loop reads CASSPTFGNEQFF. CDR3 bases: TGTGCCAGCTCACCCACGTTCGGAAATGAGCAGTTCTTC.

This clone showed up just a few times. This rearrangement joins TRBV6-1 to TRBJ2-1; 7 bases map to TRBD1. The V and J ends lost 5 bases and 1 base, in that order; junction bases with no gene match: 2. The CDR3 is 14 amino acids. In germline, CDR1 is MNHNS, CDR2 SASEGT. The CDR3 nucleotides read TGTGCCAGCAGTCAACAGGGGTCCTACAATGAGCAGTTCTTC. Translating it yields CASSQQGSYNEQFF.

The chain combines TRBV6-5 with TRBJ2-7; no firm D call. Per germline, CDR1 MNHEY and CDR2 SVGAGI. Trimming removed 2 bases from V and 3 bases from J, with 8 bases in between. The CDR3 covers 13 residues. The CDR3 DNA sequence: TGTGCCAGCAGTTACAGGGTCGGCTACGAGCAGTACTTC. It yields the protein CASSYRVGYEQYF.

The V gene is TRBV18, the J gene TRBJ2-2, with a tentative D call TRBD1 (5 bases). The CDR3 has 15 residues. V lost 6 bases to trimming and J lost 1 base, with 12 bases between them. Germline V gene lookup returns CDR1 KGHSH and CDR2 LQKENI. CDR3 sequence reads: CASSRQRGNTGELFF. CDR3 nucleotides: TGTGCCAGCTCGCGGCAAAGGGGGAACACCGGGGAGCTGTTTTTT.

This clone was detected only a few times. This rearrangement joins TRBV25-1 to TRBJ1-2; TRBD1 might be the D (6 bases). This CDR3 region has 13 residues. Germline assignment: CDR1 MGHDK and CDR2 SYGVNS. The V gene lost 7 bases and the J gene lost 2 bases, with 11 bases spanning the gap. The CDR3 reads CASKQGMNYGYTF. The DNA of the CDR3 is TGTGCCAGCAAGCAGGGGATGAACTATGGCTACACCTTC.

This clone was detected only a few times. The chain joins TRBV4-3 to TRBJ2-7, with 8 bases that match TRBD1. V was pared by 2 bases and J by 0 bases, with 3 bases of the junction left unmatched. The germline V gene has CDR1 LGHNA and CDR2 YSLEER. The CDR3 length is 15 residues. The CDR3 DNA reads TGCGCCAGCAGCCAAAACAGGGGGACCTCCTACGAGCAGTACTTC. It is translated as CASSQNRGTSYEQYF.

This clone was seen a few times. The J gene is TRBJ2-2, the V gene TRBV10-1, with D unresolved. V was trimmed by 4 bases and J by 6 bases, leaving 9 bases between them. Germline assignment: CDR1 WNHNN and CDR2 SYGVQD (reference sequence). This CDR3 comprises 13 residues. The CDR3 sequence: CASSALPSGELFF. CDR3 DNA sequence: TGCGCCAGCAGTGCTCTGCCTTCCGGGGAGCTGTTTTTT.

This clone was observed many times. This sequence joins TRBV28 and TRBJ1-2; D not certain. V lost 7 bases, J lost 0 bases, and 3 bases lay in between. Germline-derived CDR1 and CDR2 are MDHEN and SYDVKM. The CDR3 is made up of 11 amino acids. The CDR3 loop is CASTSNYGYTF. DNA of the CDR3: TGTGCCAGCACATCTAACTATGGCTACACCTTC.

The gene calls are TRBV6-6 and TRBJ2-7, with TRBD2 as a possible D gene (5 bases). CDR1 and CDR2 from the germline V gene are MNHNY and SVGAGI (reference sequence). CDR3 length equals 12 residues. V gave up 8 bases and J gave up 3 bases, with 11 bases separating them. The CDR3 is CASQLRDYEQYF. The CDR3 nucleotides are TGTGCCAGCCAACTCCGGGACTACGAGCAGTACTTC.